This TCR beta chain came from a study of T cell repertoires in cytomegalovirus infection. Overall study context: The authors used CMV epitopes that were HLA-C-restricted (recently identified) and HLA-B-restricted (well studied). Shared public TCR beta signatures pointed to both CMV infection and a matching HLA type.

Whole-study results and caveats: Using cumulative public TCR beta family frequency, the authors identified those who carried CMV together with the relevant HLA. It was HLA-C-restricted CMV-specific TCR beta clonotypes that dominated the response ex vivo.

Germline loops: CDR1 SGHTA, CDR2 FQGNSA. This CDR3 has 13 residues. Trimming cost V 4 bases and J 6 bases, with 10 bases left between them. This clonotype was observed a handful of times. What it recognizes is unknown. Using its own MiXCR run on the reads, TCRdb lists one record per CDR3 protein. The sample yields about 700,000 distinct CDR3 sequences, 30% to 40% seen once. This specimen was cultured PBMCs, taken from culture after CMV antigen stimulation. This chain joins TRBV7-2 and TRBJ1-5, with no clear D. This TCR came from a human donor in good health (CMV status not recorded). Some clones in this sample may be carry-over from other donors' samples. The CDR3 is CASSSQSSQPQHF. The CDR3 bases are TGTGCCAGCAGCTCTCAGTCCAGTCAGCCCCAGCATTTT.